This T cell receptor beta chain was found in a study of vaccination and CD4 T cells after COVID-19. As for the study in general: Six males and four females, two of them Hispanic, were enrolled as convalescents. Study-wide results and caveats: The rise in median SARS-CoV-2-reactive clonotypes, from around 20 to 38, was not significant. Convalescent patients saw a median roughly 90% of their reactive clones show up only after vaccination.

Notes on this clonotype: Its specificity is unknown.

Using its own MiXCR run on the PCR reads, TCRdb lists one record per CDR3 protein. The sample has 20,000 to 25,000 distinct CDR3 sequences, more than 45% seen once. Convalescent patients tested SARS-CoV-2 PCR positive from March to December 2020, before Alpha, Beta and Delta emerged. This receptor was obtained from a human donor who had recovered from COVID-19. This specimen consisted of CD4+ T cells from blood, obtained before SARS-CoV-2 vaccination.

The CDR3 DNA reads TGTGCCAACTGTGGACTAGCAGGCGAGCAGTACTTC. It is translated as CANCGLAGEQYF. V usage is TRBV21-1 and J usage is TRBJ2-7; TRBD2 is the table's D call, not checked against the DNA. TRBV21-1 represents a pseudogene. CDR3 length equals 12 residues.